Below are 5 T cell receptor beta chains sequenced from a single sample in a study of T cell repertoires in cytomegalovirus infection. MiXCR, applied by TCRdb to the reads, yields one record per CDR3 protein. The repertoire holds about half a million distinct CDR3 sequences, with 33% as singletons. These TCRs' antigens remain unknown. Sequenced here: cultured PBMCs, sampled from culture after CMV antigen stimulation. These receptors were taken from a human donor in good health (CMV status not recorded). Some clones in this sample may be carry-over from other donors' samples.

This chain links TRBV7-3 with TRBJ1-2; 7 bases match TRBD1. V dropped 5 bases and J dropped 8; count of bases not matched to a gene: 11. Germline loops: CDR1 SGHTA, CDR2 FQGTGA. The CDR3 loop spans 14 amino acids. CDR3: CASSPGGGFKGYTF. CDR3 DNA sequence: TGTGCCAGCAGCCCCGGAGGGGGCTTCAAAGGCTACACCTTC. Full variable domain (missing parts from reference TRBV7-3 and TRBJ1-2): GAGVSQTPSNKVTEKGKYVELRCDPISGHTALYWYRQSLGQGPEFLIYFQGTGAADDSGLPNDRFFAVRPEGSVSTLKIQRTERGDSAVYLCASSPGGGFKGYTFGSGTRLTVV.

This clonotype was seen only a few times. This chain links TRBV7-2 with TRBJ2-3; tentatively, D is TRBD1 (6 bases). V shed 1 base and J shed 4 bases, with 15 bases lying between them. The CDR3 length is 16 residues. From germline, CDR1 is SGHTA and CDR2 FQGNSA. CDR3 loop: CASSLDGQGWADTQYF. The CDR3 DNA reads as TGTGCCAGCAGCTTAGATGGTCAGGGGTGGGCAGATACGCAGTATTTT.

The rearrangement links TRBV6-2 or TRBV6-3 to TRBJ1-2; D uncertain. Germline CDR1 is MNHEY and CDR2 is SVGEGT. Trimming pared 2 bases from V and 8 bases from J, leaving 15 bases between. The CDR3 runs to 14 residues. This CDR3 reads CASSYDSGYGGYTF. CDR3 DNA sequence: TGTGCCAGCAGTTACGACTCGGGGTATGGCGGCTACACCTTC.

On this clonotype: The junction departs from germline at one end; a sequencing error may be responsible. The rearrangement joins TRBV5-6 to TRBJ2-7; D might be TRBD2 (6 bases). Germline V CDR1 and CDR2: SGHDT, YYEEEE. The CDR3 covers 11 residues. CDR3 sequence (DNA): TGTGCCAGCAGCTTGGGCGGGGAGCGGTACTTC. Protein product: CASSLGGERYF.

The chain recombines TRBV7-9 with TRBJ2-1; TRBD2 agrees at 10 bases. CDR3 length equals 21 residues. The V and J ends lost 3 bases and 0 bases, in that order; junction bases with no gene match: 17. Germline assignment: CDR1 SEHNR and CDR2 FQNEAQ (reference sequence). This CDR3 reads CASSLASGRGLVLVSYNEQFF. The CDR3 DNA sequence: TGTGCCAGCAGCTTGGCTAGCGGGAGAGGATTAGTTCTCGTCTCCTACAATGAGCAGTTCTTC.